This is a list of T cell receptor beta chains from one sample in a study of T-cell reconstitution after alpha-beta-depleted transplantation in children. MiXCR, run by TCRdb on the PCR reads, gives a single entry per CDR3 protein. The sample lists hundreds of thousands of distinct CDR3 sequences; around 18% were seen once. Here the sequenced sample was PBMCs from the stem cell graft donor, taken from the stem cell graft. The receptors originated from a human donor who donated a stem cell graft to a child with acute lymphoblastic leukemia. Both conserved end residues are part of each CDR3. The D gene is left open where the match is weak. Clone sizes are given selectively: once, few, many, or a class where the clone is expanded.

V: TRBV7-9
D: -
J: TRBJ1-3
size: -
DNA: TGTGCCCTCGTCGAAGCCGGAAACACCATATATTTT
CDR3: CALVEAGNTIYF

V: TRBV20-1
D: TRBD2
J: TRBJ2-1
size: -
DNA: TGCAGTGCCCCGGGACTAGCGACCGTCTACAATGAGCAGTTCTTC
CDR3: CSAPGLATVYNEQFF

V: TRBV12-3/TRBV12-4
D: -
J: TRBJ2-1
size: -
DNA: TGTGCCAGCAGTTTTGAATTATACTCCTACAATGAGCAGTTCTTC
CDR3: CASSFELYSYNEQFF

V: TRBV18
D: -
J: TRBJ1-2
size: -
DNA: TGTGCCAGCTCACCACCGCACGGACAGATCTATGGCTACACCTTC
CDR3: CASSPPHGQIYGYTF

V: TRBV9
D: -
J: TRBJ2-7
size: -
DNA: TGTGCCAGCAGCAAGACAGGAGCTGACTACGAGCAGTACTTC
CDR3: CASSKTGADYEQYF

V: TRBV7-6
D: -
J: TRBJ1-1
size: -
DNA: TGTGCCAGCAGCAAGCAGGGCCCCCCTGGTAGGCCTGAAGCTTTCTTT
CDR3: CASSKQGPPGRPEAFF

V: TRBV27
D: TRBD2
J: TRBJ2-7
size: -
DNA: TGTGCCAGCAGTTTATATACTAGCGGGCCCGACGAGCAGTACTTC
CDR3: CASSLYTSGPDEQYF

V: TRBV15
D: TRBD1
J: TRBJ1-4
size: -
DNA: TGTGGCACCAGCATTACACGGACAGGGGGCCATGAAAAACTGTTTTTT
CDR3: CGTSITRTGGHEKLFF

V: TRBV7-9
D: TRBD1
J: TRBJ2-7
size: few
DNA: TGTGCCAGCAGCTTAGCCGGACAGGGGTCGGGCGTCCCCGAGCAGTACTTC
CDR3: CASSLAGQGSGVPEQYF

V: TRBV4-1
D: -
J: TRBJ2-1
size: few
DNA: TGCGCCAGCAGCCAAGATACGGCCTTCTCCTACAATGAGCAGTTCTTC
CDR3: CASSQDTAFSYNEQFF

V: TRBV6-5
D: -
J: TRBJ2-1
size: few
DNA: TGTGCCAGCAGTTCGTTTGGTAGCGGCGATGAGCAGTTCTTC
CDR3: CASSSFGSGDEQFF

V: TRBV7-8
D: TRBD2
J: TRBJ2-1
size: many
DNA: TGTGCCAGCAGCTCAGGGACTAGCGGCTACAATGAGCAGTTCTTC
CDR3: CASSSGTSGYNEQFF

V: TRBV14
D: -
J: TRBJ2-7
size: many
DNA: TGTGCCAGCAGCCGGGCCTACGAGCAGTACTTC
CDR3: CASSRAYEQYF

V: TRBV7-2
D: -
J: TRBJ2-6
size: many
DNA: TGTGCCAGCAGCTTAAGGGTCTCTGGGGCCAACGTCCTGACTTTC
CDR3: CASSLRVSGANVLTF

V: TRBV10-2
D: -
J: TRBJ2-7
size: many
DNA: TGCGCCAGCAGTGAGGGAGGGCCTTACGAGCAGTACTTC
CDR3: CASSEGGPYEQYF

V: TRBV14
D: -
J: TRBJ2-7
size: few
DNA: TGTGCCAGCAGCGGGGACACCTACTACGAGCAGTACTTC
CDR3: CASSGDTYYEQYF

V: TRBV10-2
D: TRBD1
J: TRBJ1-1
size: -
DNA: TGCGCCAGTGAGGGGGCGGCGGCTGAAGCTTTCTTT
CDR3: CASEGAAAEAFF

V: TRBV2
D: -
J: TRBJ2-5
size: -
DNA: TGTGCCAGCAGTGGGGCCAGGGGCTCTGAGACCCAGTACTTC
CDR3: CASSGARGSETQYF

V: TRBV14
D: -
J: TRBJ2-3
size: -
DNA: TGTGCCAGCAGCCAAGATCTAACTAGGGGGACTACGCAGTATTTT
CDR3: CASSQDLTRGTTQYF

V: TRBV15
D: -
J: TRBJ1-4
size: few
DNA: TGTGCCACCAGCAGAGATCGGGATGCAACTAATGAAAAACTGTTTTTT
CDR3: CATSRDRDATNEKLFF

V: TRBV27
D: -
J: TRBJ2-7
size: -
DNA: TGTGCCAGCACCTCCGGTGGACAGAACTACGAGCAGTACTTC
CDR3: CASTSGGQNYEQYF

V: TRBV7-6
D: TRBD2
J: TRBJ2-1
size: many
DNA: TGTGCCAGCAGCTCCATCCCGACTAGCGGGAGTGTTCATGAGCAGTTCTTC
CDR3: CASSSIPTSGSVHEQFF

V: TRBV9
D: -
J: TRBJ1-1
size: few
DNA: TGTGCCAGCAGCGTATCCTTTCTGGGCGCTGAAGCTTTCTTT
CDR3: CASSVSFLGAEAFF

V: TRBV2
D: TRBD1
J: TRBJ1-2
size: once
DNA: TGTGCCGGAGAAAGGACAGGGGATGGAGACGGCTATGGCTACACCTTC
CDR3: CAGERTGDGDGYGYTF

V: TRBV6-1
D: TRBD1
J: TRBJ2-7
size: few
DNA: TGTGCCAGCAGTCCCCAGGGGGCGGTCTACGAGCAGTACTTC
CDR3: CASSPQGAVYEQYF

V: TRBV7-9
D: -
J: TRBJ2-7
size: few
DNA: TGTGCCAGCAGCTCATATCCGACGGAATCTGGCTACGAGCAGTACTTC
CDR3: CASSSYPTESGYEQYF

V: TRBV7-9
D: -
J: TRBJ1-2
size: -
DNA: TGTGCCAGCAGCTCCTTGAGCCGGAGGGAGTATGGCTACACCTTC
CDR3: CASSSLSRREYGYTF

V: TRBV6-1
D: -
J: TRBJ2-5
size: -
DNA: TGTGCCAGCAGGGATGGGTTCATTGAGTTGAGCCAAGAGACCCAGTACTTC
CDR3: CASRDGFIELSQETQYF

V: TRBV6-5
D: -
J: TRBJ1-2
size: -
DNA: TGTGCCAGCAGTTACCCCGGACTTGACTATGGCTACACCTTC
CDR3: CASSYPGLDYGYTF

V: TRBV12-3/TRBV12-4
D: -
J: TRBJ1-4
size: few
DNA: TGTGCCAGCAGCCCGGGACTCCTTAATGAAAAACTGTTTTTT
CDR3: CASSPGLLNEKLFF

V: TRBV5-1
D: -
J: TRBJ2-3
size: many
DNA: TGCGCCAGCACCGAATACATTGCGGGGCGAGGAGATACGCAGTATTTT
CDR3: CASTEYIAGRGDTQYF

V: TRBV5-5
D: -
J: TRBJ2-3
size: few
DNA: TGTGCCACTTCCCGGGACGCGCCGATGGCAGATACGCAGTATTTT
CDR3: CATSRDAPMADTQYF

V: TRBV7-6
D: -
J: TRBJ2-7
size: -
DNA: TGTGCCAGCAGCACCTTAGGAGCCTACGAGCAGTACTTC
CDR3: CASSTLGAYEQYF

V: TRBV12-3/TRBV12-4
D: -
J: TRBJ2-7
size: -
DNA: TGTGCCAGCAGTTTACAGTTGGGTCTCTACGAGCAGTACTTC
CDR3: CASSLQLGLYEQYF

V: TRBV7-7
D: TRBD2
J: TRBJ2-1
size: -
DNA: TGTGCCAGCAGCTCCTTAGCGGGGTCCCTCGAGCAGTTCTTC
CDR3: CASSSLAGSLEQFF

V: TRBV7-8
D: TRBD2
J: TRBJ2-7
size: -
DNA: TGTGCCAGCAGCTTAGCTGGCGGGAGGAACTCCTACGAGCAGTACTTC
CDR3: CASSLAGGRNSYEQYF

V: TRBV12-3/TRBV12-4
D: -
J: TRBJ1-2
size: -
DNA: TGTGCCAGCAGTTTGAGGGGGGGGCAGGGGTCTGGCTACACCTTC
CDR3: CASSLRGGQGSGYTF

V: TRBV20-1
D: -
J: TRBJ2-1
size: few
DNA: TGCAGTGCTAGAAGGGCAGGGGGGGTATTGAATGAGCAGTTCTTC
CDR3: CSARRAGGVLNEQFF

V: TRBV12-3/TRBV12-4
D: TRBD1
J: TRBJ1-2
size: few
DNA: TGTGCCAGCAGTCTCCGGGACAGCCGGGACTATGGCTACACCTTC
CDR3: CASSLRDSRDYGYTF

V: TRBV2
D: TRBD2
J: TRBJ2-7
size: -
DNA: TGTGCCAGCAGGGCACTAGCGGGAGATCCCTACGAGCAGTACTTC
CDR3: CASRALAGDPYEQYF

V: TRBV27
D: TRBD2
J: TRBJ2-1
size: -
DNA: TGTGCCAGCAGTGGGGGACTAGCGGGGATATACAATGAGCAGTTCTTC
CDR3: CASSGGLAGIYNEQFF